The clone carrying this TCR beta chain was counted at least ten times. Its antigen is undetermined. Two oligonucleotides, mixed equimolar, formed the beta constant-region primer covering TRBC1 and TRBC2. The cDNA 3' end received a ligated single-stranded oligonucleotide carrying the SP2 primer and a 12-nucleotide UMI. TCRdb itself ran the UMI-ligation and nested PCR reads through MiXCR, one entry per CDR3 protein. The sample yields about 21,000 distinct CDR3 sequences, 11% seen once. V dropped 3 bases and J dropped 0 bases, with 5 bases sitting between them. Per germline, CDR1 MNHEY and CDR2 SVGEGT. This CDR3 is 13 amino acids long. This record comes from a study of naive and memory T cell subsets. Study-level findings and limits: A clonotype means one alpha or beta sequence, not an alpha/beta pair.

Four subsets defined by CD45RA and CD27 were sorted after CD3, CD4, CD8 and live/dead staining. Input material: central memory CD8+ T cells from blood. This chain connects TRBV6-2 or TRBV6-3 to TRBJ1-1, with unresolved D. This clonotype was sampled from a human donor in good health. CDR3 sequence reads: CASSYRVNTEAFF. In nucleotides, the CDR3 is TGTGCCAGCAGTTATCGCGTGAACACTGAAGCTTTCTTT.